The clone carrying this T cell receptor beta chain was seen a few times. Antigen unknown. Individual cDNA molecules carried attached unique molecular identifiers. TCRdb analysed the 5' RACE reads with MiXCR anew, one entry per CDR3 protein. The sample gives around 78,000 distinct CDR3 sequences, 10% of which show up once; roughly 7.5% is in the top ten. This sample was taken from a study of early T cells in non-severe SARS-CoV-2 infection. Turning to the study itself: Whole-blood bulk RNA, unsorted, was sequenced, and chains were unpaired.

Germline CDR1 and CDR2: SGDLS and YYNGEE. The trim removed 0 bases at V and 5 bases at J, leaving 5 bases unmatched. This CDR3 is 15 amino acids long. Findings and limits, study-wide: Reliance on VDJdb matching favored anti-spike CD8 responses; private and CD4 specificities were missed.

Sample: whole blood, taken at baseline. This receptor was identified in an adult who was a healthcare worker with PCR-confirmed SARS-CoV-2 infection or an uninfected control (not recorded which). The chain employs TRBV9 and TRBJ2-7, with 10 nucleotides matching TRBD2. In nucleotides, the CDR3 is TGTGCCAGCAGCGTAGCTACGGGACTAGCGAACGAGCAGTACTTC. This codes for CASSVATGLANEQYF. Full variable domain (outside the CDR3, taken from reference TRBV9 and TRBJ2-7): DSGVTQTPKHLITATGQRVTLRCSPRSGDLSVYWYQQSLDQGLQFLIQYYNGEERAKGNILERFSAQQFPDLHSELNLSSLELGDSALYFCASSVATGLANEQYFGPGTRLTVT.